The clone carrying this T cell receptor (beta chain) was seen many times. RNA transcripts gave rise to amplified TCR beta CDR3 regions. When the TCR CDR3 underwent first-round RT-PCR, the HTBI primer set was used. TCRdb ran MiXCR on the multiplex PCR reads and lists one entry per CDR3 protein. Here the sample spans some 340,000 distinct CDR3 sequences, approximately 13% being singletons. Per the germline V gene, CDR1 is MNHNS and CDR2 is SASEGT. This CDR3 region has 11 residues. Trimming removed 7 bases at V and 4 bases at J, with 5 bases between. This sample was included in a study of T cells in Graves' hyperthyroidism and ophthalmopathy. Diagnoses were established using clinical symptoms, serum thyroxine and TRAb, thyroid ultrasound and orbital computed tomography.

The rearrangement joins TRBV6-1 to TRBJ2-1, with no clear D. This TCR was recovered from a woman in her 40s with Graves' ophthalmopathy. The sequencing input was blood. CDR3 DNA: TGTGCCAGCACATCGTACAATGAGCAGTTCTTC. The encoded protein is CASTSYNEQFF.